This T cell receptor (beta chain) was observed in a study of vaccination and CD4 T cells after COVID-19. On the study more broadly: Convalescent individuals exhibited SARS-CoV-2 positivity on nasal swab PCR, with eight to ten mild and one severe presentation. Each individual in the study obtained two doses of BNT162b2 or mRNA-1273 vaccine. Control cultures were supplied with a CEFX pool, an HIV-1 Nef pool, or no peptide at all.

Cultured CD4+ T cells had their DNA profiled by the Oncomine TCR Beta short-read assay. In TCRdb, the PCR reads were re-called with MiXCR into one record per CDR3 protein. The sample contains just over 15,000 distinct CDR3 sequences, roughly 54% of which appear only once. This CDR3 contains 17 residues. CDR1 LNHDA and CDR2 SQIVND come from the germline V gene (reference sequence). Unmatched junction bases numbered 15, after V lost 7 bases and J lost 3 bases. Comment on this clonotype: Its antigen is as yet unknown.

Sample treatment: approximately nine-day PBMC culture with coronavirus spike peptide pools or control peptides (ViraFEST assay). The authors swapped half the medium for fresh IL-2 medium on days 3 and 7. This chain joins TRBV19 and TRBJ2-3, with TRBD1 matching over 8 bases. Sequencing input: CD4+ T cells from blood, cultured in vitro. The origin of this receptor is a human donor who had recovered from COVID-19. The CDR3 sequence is CASTPLPQGALTDTQYF. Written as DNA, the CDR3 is TGTGCCAGTACCCCCCTTCCGCAGGGGGCTCTAACAGATACGCAGTATTTT.